This T cell receptor beta chain was recorded in a study of CD4 T cells in relation to SARS-CoV-2 and coronaviruses. Germline V gives CDR1 SQVTM, CDR2 ANQGSEA. The length of the CDR3 is 11 residues. The V end lost 5 bases, the J end lost 3 bases, and 8 bases lay between the germline ends. Naive and memory CD4+ T cell DNA was deep-sequenced without culture. Measured with immunoSEQ multiplex PCR; TCRdb has only the in-frame clones, and not every one. This repertoire shows 60,000 to 80,000 clones, around 87% found once; its top ten account for 1.6%. This clone showed up just a few times. Its antigen is not identified. Unexposed donor CD4+ T cells date from 2011-2018, before the COVID-19 pandemic. Cryopreserved PBMCs were CD4-enriched, then split into naive and memory cells. Findings and limits, study-wide: In around 63% of donors, memory CD4+ clonotypes crossrecognized SARS-CoV-2 and at least one common cold coronavirus spike.

This sequence originates from a human donor in good health. The sample was memory CD4+ T cells from PBMCs. The rearrangement uses TRBV29-1 and TRBJ2-7; D gene uncertain. This CDR3 is CSVIGGYEQYF. The DNA for the CDR3 is TGCAGCGTTATAGGTGGCTACGAGCAGTACTTC.